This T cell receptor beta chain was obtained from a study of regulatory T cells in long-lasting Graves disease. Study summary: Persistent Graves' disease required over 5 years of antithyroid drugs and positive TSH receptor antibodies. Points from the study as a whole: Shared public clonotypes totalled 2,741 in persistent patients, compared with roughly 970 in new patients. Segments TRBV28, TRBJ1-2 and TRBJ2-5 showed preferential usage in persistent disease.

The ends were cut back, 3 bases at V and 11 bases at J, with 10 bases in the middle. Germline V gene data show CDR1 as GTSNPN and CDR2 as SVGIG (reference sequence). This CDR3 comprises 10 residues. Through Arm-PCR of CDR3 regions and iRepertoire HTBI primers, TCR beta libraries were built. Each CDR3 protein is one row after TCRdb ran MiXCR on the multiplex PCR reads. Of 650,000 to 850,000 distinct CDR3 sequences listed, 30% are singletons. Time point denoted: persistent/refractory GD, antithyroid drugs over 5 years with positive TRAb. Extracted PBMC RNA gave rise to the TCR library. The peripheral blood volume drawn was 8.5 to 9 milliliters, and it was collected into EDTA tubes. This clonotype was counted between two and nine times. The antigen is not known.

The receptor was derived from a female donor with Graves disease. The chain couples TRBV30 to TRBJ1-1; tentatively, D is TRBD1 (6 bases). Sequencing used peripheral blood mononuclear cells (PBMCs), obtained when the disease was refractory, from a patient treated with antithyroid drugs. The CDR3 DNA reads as TGTGCCTGGAGGAGGGGGGGTGCTTTCTTT. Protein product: CAWRRGGAFF.